This T cell receptor (beta chain) was identified in a study of molecular identifiers for immune sequencing clone quantification. The wider study: In replicates, RNA taken from roughly 18,000 or 92,000 naive CD8 cells was divided five ways, and four portions underwent sequencing. Regarding the study as a whole: More than 97% of effector molecules, versus under 1% of naive-cell molecules, belonged to clones above 20 RNA copies.

This clonotype has a count of ten or more. The antigen remains unidentified. Using its own MiXCR run on the PCR reads, TCRdb lists one record per CDR3 protein. The sample gives more than 550,000 distinct CDR3 sequences, roughly 25% of which show up once; about 0.73% is in the top ten. Germline CDR1 reads MNHNY; CDR2 reads SVGAGI (reference sequence). J lost 4 bases, V lost 8 bases, and 12 bases had no gene match. CDR3 size: 15 residues. Sequenced input: naive CD8+ T cells from blood, with Jurkat cell RNA spiked in. Indicated subset: FACS-sorted CD8+CD4-CCR7+CD45RA+ naive T cells. J is TRBJ2-7 and V is TRBV6-6; TRBD1 agrees at 9 bases. The receptor was derived from a human donor in good health. Some libraries in this study had Jurkat cell RNA spiked in. CDR3 coding DNA: TGTGCCAGCCGCCAGGTCGGGACAGGGATGTACGAGCAGTACTTC. It is translated as CASRQVGTGMYEQYF.